The 14 T cell receptor beta chains presented below share a single source sample, sequenced in a study of shared clonotypes between healthy human individuals. Profiled with immunoSEQ multiplex PCR; TCRdb holds only in-frame clones, not every one. The sample contains 2.5 million or so clones, just over 90% of which appear only once. Sequenced input: naive CD4+ T cells sorted from blood. The subset: CD45RA+ positively selected. Receptors were obtained from a man aged 18 to 30 in good health.

This chain connects TRBV29-1 to TRBJ2-2, with D maybe TRBD2 (5 bases). Per germline, CDR1 SQVTM and CDR2 ANQGSEA. This CDR3 is 16 amino acids long. With 0 bases removed from V and 2 bases from J, the gap between germline ends came to 13 bases. The CDR3 nucleotides are TGCAGCGTTGAAGATCCGGGATCAGCCAACACCGGGGAGCTGTTTTTT. Translation: CSVEDPGSANTGELFF.

This clone was seen just once. The chain combines TRBV10-3 with TRBJ2-3; D is unresolved. The CDR3 extends over 16 amino acids. V shed 4 bases and J shed 0 bases, with 14 bases lying between them. Germline values: CDR1 ENHRY, CDR2 SYGVKD. The CDR3: CAISGAPPYSTDTQYF. As DNA, the CDR3 is TGTGCCATCAGTGGGGCTCCCCCGTATAGCACAGATACGCAGTATTTT.

The CDR3 loop is CASSEQDGRNSPLHF. The CDR3 DNA reads as TGTGCCAGCAGTGAACAGGACGGCCGTAATTCACCCCTCCACTTT. The V gene is TRBV2, the J gene TRBJ1-6; no firm D call. The ends were cut back, 2 bases at V and 6 bases at J, with 11 bases in the middle. Germline V gene data show CDR1 as SNHLY and CDR2 as FYNNEI. This CDR3 comprises 15 residues.

This sequence joins TRBV7-8 and TRBJ2-7; TRBD1 aligns across 9 bases. Losses at the gene ends were 3 bases for V and 4 bases for J; bases not matched to a gene: 4. This CDR3 has 14 amino acids. CDR1 and CDR2 from the germline V gene are SGHVS and FQNEAQ. Written as DNA, the CDR3 is TGTGCCAGCAGCTTGGCCGACAGGGGGTACGAGCAGTACTTC. Protein product: CASSLADRGYEQYF.

V and J are TRBV7-8 and TRBJ2-1; 7 bases match TRBD1. The CDR3 contains 17 residues. The germline CDR1 and CDR2 sequences are SGHVS and FQNEAQ. The trim removed 2 bases at V and 0 bases at J, leaving 7 bases unmatched. CDR3 sequence: CASSLRLTGSSYNEQFF. DNA of the CDR3: TGTGCCAGCAGCTTACGCCTGACAGGGAGCTCCTACAATGAGCAGTTCTTC.

This chain joins TRBV10-3 and TRBJ1-2; 9 nucleotides align to TRBD1. J gave up 3 bases and V 10 bases, and 15 bases lay outside the gene matches. Looked up from germline, CDR1 is ENHRY and CDR2 is SYGVKD. This CDR3 has 16 amino acids. The CDR3 protein is CANKRTGTGIDYGYTF. The CDR3 DNA sequence: TGTGCCAATAAGCGGACCGGGACAGGGATAGACTATGGCTACACCTTC.

The chain carries TRBV19 and TRBJ2-2; 11 bases are shared with TRBD1. V shed 3 bases and J 4 bases; nucleotides not matched to a gene: 4. The CDR3 spans 16 residues. Per germline, CDR1 LNHDA and CDR2 SQIVND (reference sequence). CDR3 in amino acids: CASSIGQGAGTGELFF. CDR3 nucleotide sequence: TGTGCCAGTAGTATCGGACAGGGGGCTGGCACCGGGGAGCTGTTTTTT.

In this sample, this clone turned up once. This chain uses TRBV6-1 with TRBJ2-1; weak D call: TRBD1 (5 bases). The CDR3 extends over 12 amino acids. Germline V lookup: CDR1 MNHNS, CDR2 SASEGT. The V gene lost 6 bases and the J gene lost 2 bases, with 5 bases spanning the gap. The CDR3 loop reads CASRDTYNEQFF. Written as DNA, the CDR3 is TGTGCCAGCAGGGACACCTACAATGAGCAGTTCTTC.

The J gene is TRBJ2-3, the V gene TRBV7-9; 7 nucleotides line up with TRBD1. The CDR3 has 16 amino acids. The V and J ends lost 5 bases and 3 bases, in that order; junction bases with no gene match: 11. The V gene's germline CDR1 is SEHNR and CDR2 FQNEAQ (reference sequence). The CDR3 nucleotides read TGTGCCAGCAGCCCGGGACAGAATTACCTGACAGATACGCAGTATTTT. Encoded protein: CASSPGQNYLTDTQYF.

This rearrangement joins TRBV29-1 to TRBJ1-4; D remains ambiguous. The CDR3 extends over 14 amino acids. Germline loops: CDR1 SQVTM, CDR2 ANQGSEA. V lost 7 bases and J lost 0, with 12 bases in between. CDR3 sequence reads: CSGKVGATNEKLFF. CDR3 in DNA: TGCAGCGGAAAGGTGGGAGCAACTAATGAAAAACTGTTTTTT.

The chain carries TRBV7-6 and TRBJ2-5; D possibly corresponds to TRBD1 (8 bases). V was shortened by 5 bases and J by 2 bases, with 18 bases between the two germline ends. CDR1 SGHVS and CDR2 FNYEAQ come from the germline V gene. The CDR3 consists of 16 residues. CDR3 residues: CASSLHDRGGQETQYF. CDR3 sequence (DNA): TGTGCCAGCAGCCTACACGACAGGGGAGGGCAAGAGACCCAGTACTTC.

The chain combines TRBV5-4 with TRBJ2-1; D perhaps matches TRBD2 (6 bases). V was cut by 3 bases and J by 8 bases, with 12 bases left in between. The CDR3 length is 13 residues. From germline, CDR1 is SGHNT and CDR2 YYREEE (reference sequence). CDR3 residues: CASSWGERDEQFF. For the CDR3, the DNA is TGTGCCAGCAGCTGGGGGGAGAGGGATGAGCAGTTCTTC. Together with reference TRBV5-4 and TRBJ2-1, the CDR3 gives the full variable domain: ETGVTQSPTHLIKTRGQQVTLRCSSQSGHNTVSWYQQALGQGPQFIFQYYREEENGRGNFPPRFSGLQFPNYSSELNVNALELDDSALYLCASSWGERDEQFFGPGTRLTVL.

The rearrangement joins TRBV7-9 to TRBJ2-7, with D perhaps TRBD1 (5 bases). Trimming took 4 bases from V and 2 from J, leaving 9 bases between them. The CDR3 is 13 amino acids. From germline, CDR1 is SEHNR and CDR2 FQNEAQ (reference sequence). Here the CDR3 reads CASSSDTTYEQYF. CDR3 coding DNA: TGTGCCAGCAGCTCGGACACCACCTACGAGCAGTACTTC.

The V and J genes are TRBV30 and TRBJ1-1, with 9 bases identical to TRBD1. Trimming at V came to 2 bases and at J to 6 bases, leaving 7 bases not matched to a gene. The V gene's germline CDR1 is GTSNPN and CDR2 SVGIG (reference sequence). The CDR3 length is 14 residues. The CDR3 DNA reads TGTGCCTGGAGTAGCAGGGACAGGGTGGCTGAAGCTTTCTTT. Protein product: CAWSSRDRVAEAFF.